These 27 T cell receptor beta chains share one sample of origin, sequenced in a study of naive and memory T cell subsets. Findings and limits, study-wide: Especially in CD8 cells, naive repertoires contained a few larger clonotypes, possibly CD45RA-re-expressing memory cells.

An equimolar mix of two oligonucleotides served as the beta constant-region primer for TRBC1 and TRBC2. Ligated cDNA was amplified by four rounds of PCR with nested alpha and beta constant-region primers and SP2. TCRdb used MiXCR to reprocess the UMI-ligation and nested PCR reads, holding one entry per CDR3 protein. The sample has roughly 140,000 distinct CDR3 sequences, about 20% seen once; the top ten hold more than 0.6%. These receptors' antigens are unknown. Sequenced sample: naive CD8+ T cells from blood. The receptors here all came from a human donor in good health.

This clonotype has a handful of counts. The chain employs TRBV7-8 and TRBJ2-7; 9 nucleotides match TRBD2. The germline V gene has CDR1 SGHVS and CDR2 FQNEAQ. This CDR3 is 15 amino acids long. V dropped 5 bases and J dropped 3; count of bases not matched to a gene: 8. The chain's CDR3 is CASSAYRAGGYEQYF. The CDR3 coding sequence is TGTGCCAGCAGCGCGTATAGAGCGGGAGGCTACGAGCAGTACTTC.

This clonotype was observed a few times. The rearrangement joins TRBV6-5 to TRBJ2-7; 9 bases are shared with TRBD1. CDR1 is MNHEY and CDR2 is SVGAGI in the germline V gene. The CDR3 length is 15 residues. J lost 2 bases, V lost 5 bases, and 7 bases had no gene match. The CDR3 here is CASSPRDREAYEQYF. DNA of the CDR3: TGTGCCAGCAGTCCTCGGGACAGGGAGGCCTACGAGCAGTACTTC.

In its sample, this clonotype was seen a few times. The genes are TRBV9 and TRBJ1-5, with 7 bases lining up with TRBD1. V shed 0 bases and J 0 bases; nucleotides not matched to a gene: 0. The CDR3 has 15 amino acids. Germline V gene data show CDR1 as SGDLS and CDR2 as YYNGEE. CDR3 coding DNA: TGTGCCAGCAGCGTAGGGGACAGTAGCAATCAGCCCCAGCATTTT. Protein: CASSVGDSSNQPQHF. The entire variable domain, with the rest obtained from reference TRBV9 and TRBJ1-5, is as follows: DSGVTQTPKHLITATGQRVTLRCSPRSGDLSVYWYQQSLDQGLQFLIQYYNGEERAKGNILERFSAQQFPDLHSELNLSSLELGDSALYFCASSVGDSSNQPQHFGDGTRLSIL.

This clonotype was observed a few times. The chain is built from TRBV6-5 and TRBJ2-7, with D possibly being TRBD1 (6 bases). The CDR3 is 14 residues long. V shed 6 bases and J shed 2 bases, with 14 bases lying between them. Germline-derived CDR1 and CDR2 are MNHEY and SVGAGI. The CDR3 DNA reads as TGTGCCAGCAGCAGCCGGGACATTGCCTACGAGCAGTACTTC. Residues: CASSSRDIAYEQYF.

This clonotype has more than one count but fewer than ten. V is TRBV28 and J is TRBJ2-1; 14 bases are a match to TRBD2. V shed 3 bases, J shed 6 bases, and the junction held 10 bases outside the gene matches. The CDR3 totals 18 residues. Germline V lookup: CDR1 MDHEN, CDR2 SYDVKM. CDR3 DNA: TGTGCCAGCAGTTTTTCGGGGACGGGACTAGCGGGAGTCAATGAGCAGTTCTTC. Translation: CASSFSGTGLAGVNEQFF.

The genes are TRBV20-1 and TRBJ2-4; D is unresolved. V was pared by 6 bases and J by 0 bases, with 21 bases between. This CDR3 spans 17 amino acids. The germline V gene has CDR1 DFQATT and CDR2 SNEGSKA (reference sequence). The CDR3 region has the DNA TGCAGTGCGCGTAAAGAGACACCTCGACTAGCCAAAAACATTCAGTACTTC. It encodes CSARKETPRLAKNIQYF.

The V gene is TRBV20-1, the J gene TRBJ2-1, with TRBD2 matching 12 bases. This CDR3 comprises 17 residues. V was pared by 5 bases and J by 3 bases, with 11 bases of the junction left unmatched. CDR1 is DFQATT and CDR2 is SNEGSKA in the germline V gene (reference sequence). The CDR3 reads CSAETGLAGIGYNEQFF. The CDR3 nucleotides read TGCAGTGCTGAGACCGGACTAGCGGGGATAGGCTACAATGAGCAGTTCTTC.

This clonotype appeared a few times. V gene TRBV6-5 combines with J gene TRBJ1-1; 7 bases are a match to TRBD1. Germline loops: CDR1 MNHEY, CDR2 SVGAGI. The CDR3 is 13 residues long. V was pared by 8 bases and J by 1 base, with 4 bases of the junction left unmatched. This CDR3 is CASETGSNTEAFF. CDR3 nucleotides: TGTGCCAGCGAGACAGGGTCGAACACTGAAGCTTTCTTT.

The V gene is TRBV5-5, the J gene TRBJ2-1, with D maybe TRBD1 (5 bases). Germline V gives CDR1 SGHKS, CDR2 YYEKEE (reference sequence). Deletions cut 4 bases from V and 4 bases from J, with 15 bases between. The CDR3 has 15 amino acids. The CDR3 sequence: CASSPLAGLYNEQFF. DNA of the CDR3: TGTGCCAGCAGCCCTCTGGCAGGGCTGTACAATGAGCAGTTCTTC.

The rearrangement joins TRBV2 to TRBJ1-3; tentative D call: TRBD1 (6 bases). V gave up 6 bases and J gave up 5 bases, with 17 bases separating them. The germline CDR1 and CDR2 sequences are SNHLY and FYNNEI. This CDR3 is built from 15 residues. The CDR3 bases are TGTGCCAGCAGAGGAACCGGGACACTTCGAAACACCATATATTTT. Translation: CASRGTGTLRNTIYF.

This clonotype has just a few counts. The chain links TRBV29-1 to TRBJ2-7, with D tentatively TRBD1 (6 bases). V dropped 5 bases and J dropped 0 bases, with 11 bases sitting between them. This CDR3 contains 13 residues. Germline V gene sequence: CDR1 SQVTM, CDR2 ANQGSEA. The CDR3 loop is CSVQRTDSYEQYF. The CDR3 nucleotides read TGCAGCGTTCAGAGGACAGACTCCTACGAGCAGTACTTC.

This clonotype showed up many times. The rearrangement uses TRBV29-1 and TRBJ2-7; D perhaps matches TRBD1 (5 bases). The CDR3 has 13 amino acids. Trimming left V 4 bases short and J 3 bases short, with 13 bases between. Germline V gene sequence: CDR1 SQVTM, CDR2 ANQGSEA. The CDR3 reads CSVGISGHYEQYF. The CDR3 DNA is TGCAGCGTTGGAATTTCAGGGCACTACGAGCAGTACTTC.

This clonotype occurred a few times. This sequence joins TRBV29-1 and TRBJ2-3; 10 positions agree with TRBD2. Germline CDR1 reads SQVTM; CDR2 reads ANQGSEA. V shed 3 bases, J shed 5 bases, and the junction held 2 bases outside the gene matches. CDR3 length equals 13 residues. The CDR3 loop reads CSVDLAGVDTQYF. CDR3 bases: TGCAGCGTTGACCTAGCGGGAGTAGATACGCAGTATTTT.

The DNA for the CDR3 is TGCAGCGTTTCCGGGACAGTCTCCTACAATGAGCAGTTCTTC. Amino acid sequence: CSVSGTVSYNEQFF. V usage is TRBV29-1 and J usage is TRBJ2-1; 7 bases align to TRBD1. The CDR3 totals 14 residues. Germline trimming cut 5 bases from V and 0 bases from J; bases unmatched to any gene: 4. CDR1 SQVTM and CDR2 ANQGSEA come from the germline V gene.

The rearrangement uses TRBV4-1 and TRBJ2-7, with a possible D match to TRBD2 (6 bases). The CDR3 covers 16 residues. The V and J ends lost 1 base and 2 bases respectively, with 15 bases between them. Germline CDR1 reads MGHRA; CDR2 reads YSYEKL. In nucleotides, the CDR3 is TGCGCCAGCAGCCAAGGGGAGGAAGCACCTACCTACGAGCAGTACTTC. Translating it yields CASSQGEEAPTYEQYF.

The V gene is TRBV12-3 or TRBV12-4, the J gene TRBJ1-5; D ambiguous. The CDR3 loop spans 14 amino acids. V lost 5 bases and J 0 bases, leaving 8 bases between the germline ends. The CDR3 spells CASSPLYSNQPQHF. The CDR3 nucleotides read TGTGCCAGCAGTCCCCTTTATAGCAATCAGCCCCAGCATTTT.

The chain combines TRBV7-9 with TRBJ1-1, with D perhaps TRBD1 (5 bases). The CDR3 length is 15 residues. Per the germline V gene, CDR1 is SEHNR and CDR2 is FQNEAQ (reference sequence). V gave up 3 bases and J gave up 3 bases, with 14 bases separating them. CDR3 sequence: CASSLDAGKDTEAFF. CDR3 bases: TGTGCCAGCAGCTTGGATGCAGGGAAGGACACTGAAGCTTTCTTT.

This clonotype has just a few counts. The chain is built from TRBV29-1 and TRBJ2-2; no clear D gene. V was shortened by 6 bases and J by 7 bases, with 9 bases between the two germline ends. The CDR3 loop spans 11 amino acids. Germline V lookup: CDR1 SQVTM, CDR2 ANQGSEA. The DNA for the CDR3 is TGCAGCGTCGAGTTGGTCGGGGAGCTGTTTTTT. Translating it yields CSVELVGELFF.

V gene TRBV18 combines with J gene TRBJ2-7; 11 bases are a match to TRBD2. Trimming at V came to 4 bases and at J to 5 bases, leaving 10 bases not matched to a gene. CDR3 length: 16 residues. Germline V gene sequence: CDR1 KGHSH, CDR2 LQKENI. CDR3 nucleotides: TGTGCCAGCTCACAAGAGACTAGCGGGATATCTAACGAGCAGTACTTC. Its protein product is CASSQETSGISNEQYF. Supplemented by reference TRBV18 and TRBJ2-7, the full variable domain reads NAGVMQNPRHLVRRRGQEARLRCSPMKGHSHVYWYRQLPEEGLKFMVYLQKENIIDESGMPKERFSAEFPKEGPSILRIQQVVRGDSAAYFCASSQETSGISNEQYFGPGTRLTVT.

This clonotype showed up just a few times. The V gene is TRBV12-3 or TRBV12-4, the J gene TRBJ2-3; D gene unclear. The germline V and J ends were trimmed by 7 bases and 2 bases, with 10 bases remaining between them. The CDR3 length is 13 residues. CDR3 sequence reads: CASKPGTTDTQYF. The DNA for the CDR3 is TGTGCCAGCAAGCCAGGAACCACAGATACGCAGTATTTT.

There are many counts of this clonotype. The chain links TRBV27 to TRBJ2-1; D is uncertain. Germline V gives CDR1 MNHEY, CDR2 SMNVEV (reference sequence). The CDR3 runs 12 residues. V lost 10 bases and J 0 bases, leaving 7 bases between the germline ends. The chain's CDR3 is CATENSYNEQFF. The CDR3 coding sequence is TGTGCCACGGAGAACTCCTACAATGAGCAGTTCTTC.

This clonotype has just a few counts. The chain joins TRBV6-6 to TRBJ1-2, with D uncertain. The germline CDR1 and CDR2 sequences are MNHNY and SVGAGI (reference sequence). Trimming removed 2 bases at V and 2 bases at J, with 12 bases between. The CDR3 consists of 15 residues. CDR3 sequence: CASSYGQHLNYGYTF. In nucleotides, the CDR3 is TGTGCCAGCAGTTACGGGCAGCACTTGAACTATGGCTACACCTTC.

There are a few counts of this clonotype. This sequence joins TRBV12-3 or TRBV12-4 and TRBJ2-7, with D unresolved. CDR3 length: 12 residues. V gave up 6 bases and J gave up 3 bases, with 9 bases separating them. CDR3 loop: CASSPSGYEQYF. CDR3 bases: TGTGCCAGCAGCCCCTCCGGCTACGAGCAGTACTTC.

This clonotype has just a few counts. For the CDR3, the DNA is TGTGCCAGCAGCCCTCCTGGGACAGGGGGCTTCTACAATGAGCAGTTCTTC. This sequence encodes CASSPPGTGGFYNEQFF. This chain links TRBV5-6 with TRBJ2-1, with TRBD1 matching over 12 bases. The length of the CDR3 is 17 residues. Germline trimming cut 4 bases from V and 3 bases from J; bases unmatched to any gene: 8. The germline V gene has CDR1 SGHDT and CDR2 YYEEEE.

This clonotype has more than one count but fewer than ten. The rearrangement uses TRBV29-1 and TRBJ2-1; D perhaps matches TRBD2 (6 bases). This CDR3 contains 14 residues. The germline V gene has CDR1 SQVTM and CDR2 ANQGSEA. Between the trimmed V and J ends, which lost 1 base and 1 base, there was a span of 8 bases. The CDR3 is CSVEAEGSYNEQFF. CDR3 bases: TGCAGCGTTGAAGCGGAGGGGTCCTACAATGAGCAGTTCTTC.

The chain is built from TRBV4-3 and TRBJ1-6; D remains ambiguous. The V and J ends lost 0 bases and 10 bases respectively, with 13 bases between them. The CDR3 runs 15 residues. The V gene's germline CDR1 is LGHNA and CDR2 YSLEER. CDR3 region: CASSQDSGEGSPLHF. DNA for the CDR3: TGCGCCAGCAGCCAAGACTCGGGTGAGGGATCACCCCTCCACTTT.

The chain has TRBV20-1 and TRBJ2-3; D remains ambiguous. V was cut by 0 bases and J by 2 bases, with 3 bases left in between. CDR1 DFQATT and CDR2 SNEGSKA come from the germline V gene (reference sequence). This CDR3 contains 12 residues. CDR3 region: CSARDPTDTQYF. The DNA of the CDR3 is TGCAGTGCTAGAGATCCCACAGATACGCAGTATTTT.